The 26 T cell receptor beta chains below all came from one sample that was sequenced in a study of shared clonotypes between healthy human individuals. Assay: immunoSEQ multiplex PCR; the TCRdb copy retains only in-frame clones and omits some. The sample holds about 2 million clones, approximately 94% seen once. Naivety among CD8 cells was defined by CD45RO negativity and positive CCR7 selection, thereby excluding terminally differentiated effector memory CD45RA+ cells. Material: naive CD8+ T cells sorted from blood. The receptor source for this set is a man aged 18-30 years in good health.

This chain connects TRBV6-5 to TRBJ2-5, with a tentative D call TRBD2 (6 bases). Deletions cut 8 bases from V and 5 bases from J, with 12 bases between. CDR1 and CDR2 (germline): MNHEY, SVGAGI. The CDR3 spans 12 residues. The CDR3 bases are TGTGCCAGCGGCGGGGTCGGGGAGACCCAGTACTTC. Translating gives CASGGVGETQYF.

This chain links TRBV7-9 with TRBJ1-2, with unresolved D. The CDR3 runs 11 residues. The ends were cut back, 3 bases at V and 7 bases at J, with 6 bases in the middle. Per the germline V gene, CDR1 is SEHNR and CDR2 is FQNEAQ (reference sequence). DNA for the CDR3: TGTGCCAGCAGCTTGTCCAGTGGCTACACCTTC. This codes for CASSLSSGYTF.

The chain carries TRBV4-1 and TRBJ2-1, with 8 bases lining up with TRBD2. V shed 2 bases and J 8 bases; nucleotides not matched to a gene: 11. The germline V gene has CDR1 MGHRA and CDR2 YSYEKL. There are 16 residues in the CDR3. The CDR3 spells CASSQRSSSGFYEQFF. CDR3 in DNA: TGCGCCAGCAGCCAACGGTCCTCTAGCGGGTTTTATGAGCAGTTCTTC.

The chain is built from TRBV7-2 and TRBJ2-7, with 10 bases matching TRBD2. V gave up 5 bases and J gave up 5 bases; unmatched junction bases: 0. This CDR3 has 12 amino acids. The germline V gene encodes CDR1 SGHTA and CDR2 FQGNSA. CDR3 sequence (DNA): TGTGCCAGCAGCGGGACTAGCGACGAGCAGTACTTC. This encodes CASSGTSDEQYF.

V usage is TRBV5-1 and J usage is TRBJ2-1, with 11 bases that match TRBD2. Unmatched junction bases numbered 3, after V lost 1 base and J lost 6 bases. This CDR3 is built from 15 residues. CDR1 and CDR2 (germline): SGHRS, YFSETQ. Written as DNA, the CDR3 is TGCGCCAGCAGCTTGTCGCTAGCGGGAGGCAATGAGCAGTTCTTC. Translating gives CASSLSLAGGNEQFF.

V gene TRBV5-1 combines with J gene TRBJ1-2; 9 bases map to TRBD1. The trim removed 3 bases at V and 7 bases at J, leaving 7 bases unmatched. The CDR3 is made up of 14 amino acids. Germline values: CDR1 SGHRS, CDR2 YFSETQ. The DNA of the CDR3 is TGCGCCAGCAGCTCCCGGGACAGGGTTTTTGGCTACACCTTC. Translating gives CASSSRDRVFGYTF.

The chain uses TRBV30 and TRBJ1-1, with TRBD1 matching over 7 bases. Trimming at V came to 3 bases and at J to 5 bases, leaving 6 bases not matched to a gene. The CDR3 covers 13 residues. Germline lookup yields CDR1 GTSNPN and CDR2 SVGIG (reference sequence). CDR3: CAWSHTGDTEAFF. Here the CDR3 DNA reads TGTGCCTGGAGCCATACAGGGGATACTGAAGCTTTCTTT.

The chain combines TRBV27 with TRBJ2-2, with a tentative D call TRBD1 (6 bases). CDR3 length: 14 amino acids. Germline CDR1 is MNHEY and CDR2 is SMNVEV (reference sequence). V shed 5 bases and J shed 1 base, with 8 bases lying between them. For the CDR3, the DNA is TGTGCCAGCAGTCAGACAGGGAACACCGGGGAGCTGTTTTTT. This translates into CASSQTGNTGELFF.

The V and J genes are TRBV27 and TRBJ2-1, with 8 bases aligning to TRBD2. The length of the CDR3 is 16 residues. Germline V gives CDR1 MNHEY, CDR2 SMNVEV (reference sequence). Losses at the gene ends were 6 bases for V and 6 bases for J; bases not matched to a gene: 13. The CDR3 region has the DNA TGTGCCAGCAGCGCCCTTTATAGCGGGATTAGCAATGAGCAGTTCTTC. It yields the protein CASSALYSGISNEQFF.

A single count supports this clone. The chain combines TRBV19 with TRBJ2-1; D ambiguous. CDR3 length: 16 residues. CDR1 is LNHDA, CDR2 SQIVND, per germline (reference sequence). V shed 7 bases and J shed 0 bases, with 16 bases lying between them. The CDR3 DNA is TGTGCCAGTAAGGTCGGCAGTATAAGCTCCTACAATGAGCAGTTCTTC. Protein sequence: CASKVGSISSYNEQFF.

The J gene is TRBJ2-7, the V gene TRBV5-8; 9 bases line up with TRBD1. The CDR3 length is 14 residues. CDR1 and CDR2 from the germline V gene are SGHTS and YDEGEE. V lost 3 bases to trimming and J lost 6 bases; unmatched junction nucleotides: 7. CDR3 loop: CASSSWDRAGEQYF. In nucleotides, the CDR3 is TGTGCCAGCAGCTCATGGGACAGGGCAGGCGAGCAGTACTTC.

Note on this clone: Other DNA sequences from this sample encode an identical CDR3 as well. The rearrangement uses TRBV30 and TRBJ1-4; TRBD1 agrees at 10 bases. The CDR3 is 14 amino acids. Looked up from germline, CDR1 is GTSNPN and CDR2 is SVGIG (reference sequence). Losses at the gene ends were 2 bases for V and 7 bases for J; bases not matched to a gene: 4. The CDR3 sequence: CAWSTGQGFEKLFF. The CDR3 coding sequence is TGTGCCTGGAGTACGGGACAGGGGTTTGAAAAACTGTTTTTT.

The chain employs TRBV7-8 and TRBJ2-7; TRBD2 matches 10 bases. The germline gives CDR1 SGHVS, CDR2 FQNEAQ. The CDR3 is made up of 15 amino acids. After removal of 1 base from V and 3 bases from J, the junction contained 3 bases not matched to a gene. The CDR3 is CASSLGAGGYYEQYF. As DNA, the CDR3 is TGTGCCAGCAGCTTAGGAGCGGGGGGGTACTACGAGCAGTACTTC.

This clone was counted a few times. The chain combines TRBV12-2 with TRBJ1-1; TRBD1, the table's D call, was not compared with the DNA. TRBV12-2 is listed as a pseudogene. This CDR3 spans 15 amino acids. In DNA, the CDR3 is TGTGCAAGTCGCTTAGCGCAACATCTGAACACTGAAGCTTTCTTT. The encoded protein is CASRLAQHLNTEAFF.

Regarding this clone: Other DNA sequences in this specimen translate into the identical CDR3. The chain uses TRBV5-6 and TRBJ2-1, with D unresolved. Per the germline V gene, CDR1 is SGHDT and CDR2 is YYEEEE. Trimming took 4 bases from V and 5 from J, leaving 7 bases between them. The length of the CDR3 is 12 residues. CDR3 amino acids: CASSLWDNEQFF. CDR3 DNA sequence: TGTGCCAGCAGCCTCTGGGACAATGAGCAGTTCTTC.

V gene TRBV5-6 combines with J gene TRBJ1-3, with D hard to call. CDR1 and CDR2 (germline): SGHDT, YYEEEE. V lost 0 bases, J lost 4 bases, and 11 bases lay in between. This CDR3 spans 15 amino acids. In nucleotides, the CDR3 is TGTGCCAGCAGCTTGGGTGCGGTGTCCGGAAACACCATATATTTT. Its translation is CASSLGAVSGNTIYF. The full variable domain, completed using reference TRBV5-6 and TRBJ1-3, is DAGVTQSPTHLIKTRGQQVTLRCSPKSGHDTVSWYQQALGQGPQFIFQYYEEEERQRGNFPDRFSGHQFPNYSSELNVNALLLGDSALYLCASSLGAVSGNTIYFGEGSWLTVV.

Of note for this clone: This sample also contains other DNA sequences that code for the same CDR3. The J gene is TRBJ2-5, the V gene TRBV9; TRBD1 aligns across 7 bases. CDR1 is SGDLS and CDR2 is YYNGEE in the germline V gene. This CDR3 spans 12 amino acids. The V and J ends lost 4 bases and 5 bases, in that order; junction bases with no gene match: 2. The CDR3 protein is CASSPGGETQYF. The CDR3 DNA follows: TGTGCCAGCAGCCCAGGGGGTGAGACCCAGTACTTC.

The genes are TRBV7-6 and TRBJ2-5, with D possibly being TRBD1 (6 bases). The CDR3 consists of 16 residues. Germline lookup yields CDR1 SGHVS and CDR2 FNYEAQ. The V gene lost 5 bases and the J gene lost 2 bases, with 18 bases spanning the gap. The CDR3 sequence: CASSIEGEGVQETQYF. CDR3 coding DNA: TGTGCCAGCAGCATTGAGGGGGAAGGGGTACAAGAGACCCAGTACTTC.

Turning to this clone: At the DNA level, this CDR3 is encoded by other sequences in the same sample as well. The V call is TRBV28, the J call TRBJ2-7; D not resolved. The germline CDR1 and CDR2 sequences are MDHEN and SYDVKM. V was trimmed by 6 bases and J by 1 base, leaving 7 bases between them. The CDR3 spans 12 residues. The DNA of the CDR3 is TGTGCCAGCAGCCCTCTTTCCTACGAGCAGTACTTC. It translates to CASSPLSYEQYF.

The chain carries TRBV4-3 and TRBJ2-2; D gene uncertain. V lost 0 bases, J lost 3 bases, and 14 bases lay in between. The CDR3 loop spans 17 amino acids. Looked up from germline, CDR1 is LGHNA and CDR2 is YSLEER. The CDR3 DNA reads TGCGCCAGCAGCCAAGATTTGTCCTTGGCCCACACCGGGGAGCTGTTTTTT. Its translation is CASSQDLSLAHTGELFF.

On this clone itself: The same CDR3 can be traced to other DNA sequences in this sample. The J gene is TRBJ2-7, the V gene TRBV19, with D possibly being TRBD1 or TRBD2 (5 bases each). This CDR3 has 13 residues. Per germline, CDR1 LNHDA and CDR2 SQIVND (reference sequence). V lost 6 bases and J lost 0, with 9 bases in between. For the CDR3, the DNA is TGTGCCAGTAGCCCGGGACCCTCCTACGAGCAGTACTTC. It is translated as CASSPGPSYEQYF.

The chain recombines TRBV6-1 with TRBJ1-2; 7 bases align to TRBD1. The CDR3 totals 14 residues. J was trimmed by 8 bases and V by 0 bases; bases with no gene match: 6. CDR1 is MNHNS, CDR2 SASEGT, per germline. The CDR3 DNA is TGTGCCAGCAGTGAAGCTGGACAGGCCCTGGGCTACACCTTC. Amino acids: CASSEAGQALGYTF.

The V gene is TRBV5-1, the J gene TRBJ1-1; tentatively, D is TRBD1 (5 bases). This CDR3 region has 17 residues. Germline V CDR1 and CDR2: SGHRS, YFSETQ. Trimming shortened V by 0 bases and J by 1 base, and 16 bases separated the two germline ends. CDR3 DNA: TGCGCCAGCAGCTTGGAGGGTAGTTGGGGGAGGAACACTGAAGCTTTCTTT. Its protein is CASSLEGSWGRNTEAFF. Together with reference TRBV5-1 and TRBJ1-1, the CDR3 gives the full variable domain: KAGVTQTPRYLIKTRGQQVTLSCSPISGHRSVSWYQQTPGQGLQFLFEYFSETQRNKGNFPGRFSGRQFSNSRSEMNVSTLELGDSALYLCASSLEGSWGRNTEAFFGQGTRLTVV.

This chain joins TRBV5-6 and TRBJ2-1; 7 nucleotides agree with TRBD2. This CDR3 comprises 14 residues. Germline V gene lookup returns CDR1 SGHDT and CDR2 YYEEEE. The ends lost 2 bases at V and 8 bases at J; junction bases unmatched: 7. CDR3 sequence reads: CASSFWTSEYEQFF. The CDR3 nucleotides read TGTGCCAGCAGCTTCTGGACTAGTGAGTATGAGCAGTTCTTC.

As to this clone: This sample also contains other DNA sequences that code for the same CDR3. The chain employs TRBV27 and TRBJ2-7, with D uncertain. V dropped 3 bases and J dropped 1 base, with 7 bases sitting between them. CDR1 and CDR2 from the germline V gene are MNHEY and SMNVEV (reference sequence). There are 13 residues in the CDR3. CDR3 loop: CASSFGPSYEQYF. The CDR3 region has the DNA TGTGCCAGCAGTTTCGGGCCGTCCTACGAGCAGTACTTC.

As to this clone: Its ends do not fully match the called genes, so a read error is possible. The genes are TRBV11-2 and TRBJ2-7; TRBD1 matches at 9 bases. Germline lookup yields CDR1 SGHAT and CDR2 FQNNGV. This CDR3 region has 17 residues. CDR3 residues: CASSLGFSTGGSNEQYF. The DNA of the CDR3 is TGTGCCAGCAGCTTAGGTTTTAGTACAGGGGGCTCCAACGAGCAGTACTTC.